The clone carrying this T cell receptor (beta chain) was observed a handful of times. Its antigen remains unidentified. Exclusion of patients followed from uncontrolled infection, other autoimmune disease, pregnancy or lactation. The PBMCs were taken from around 9.1 ml of fresh peripheral blood. TCR beta CDR3 regions were amplified from RNA. A first-round RT-PCR of the TCR CDR3 used the HTBI primer set. TCRdb ran MiXCR on the multiplex PCR reads and lists one entry per CDR3 protein. The sample carries fewer than 350,000 distinct CDR3 sequences, roughly an eighth recorded once. This specimen belongs to a study of T cells in Graves' hyperthyroidism and ophthalmopathy. Deletions cut 0 bases from V and 4 bases from J, with 8 bases between. Germline V lookup: CDR1 MGHRA, CDR2 YSYEKL. This CDR3 has 14 amino acids. Whole-study results and caveats: Among thyroid clonotypes expanded above 0.001, most also appeared in blood.

This chain connects TRBV4-1 to TRBJ2-3; no reliable D call. The specimen sequenced was blood. The source of this sequence is a woman in her forties with Graves' hyperthyroidism. The CDR3 here is CASSQEPVSDTQYF. CDR3 coding DNA: TGCGCCAGCAGCCAAGAACCAGTTTCAGATACGCAGTATTTT.